The entry below describes one T cell receptor (beta chain). Enrollment shut out patients with autoimmune disease history or systemic immunosuppression. At baseline, cycle 4 day 1, and cycle 7 day 1, blood was sampled. The assay was immunoSEQ multiplex PCR, and TCRdb's table has in-frame clones only and misses some. Seen here are around 25,000 clones, approximately 90% observed once, and the top ten hold 30% to 35%. The V and J ends lost 5 bases and 11 bases respectively, with 24 bases between them. Germline CDR1 is MNHNY and CDR2 is SVGAGI (reference sequence). The CDR3 length is 15 residues. The data were taken from a study of OX40 agonist ivuxolimab in advanced cancers. Study-wide background: The patients' treatment was ivuxolimab, an agonistic anti-OX40 (CD134) antibody. Melanoma, hepatocellular carcinoma, head and neck or renal cell cancer occurred in dose-escalation patients.

This clonotype was obtained from an adult with an advanced solid tumor such as melanoma, head and neck, liver or kidney cancer. Sequenced material: CD4+ or CD8+ T cells sorted from blood, taken in a trial of the OX40 agonist ivuxolimab. The rearrangement links TRBV6-6 to TRBJ1-2; TRBD1 might be the D (5 bases). CDR3 nucleotides: TGTGCCAGCAGTGACCAGACACCGGATCTCTGGGGGTACACCTTC. The encoded protein is CASSDQTPDLWGYTF.